The sequence of this T cell receptor beta chain was determined in a study of blood T cell repertoires in COVID-19. Background on the study: Italy, Spain and the United States were the sources of the convalescent and acute COVID-19 samples. PBMCs, B-cell-depleted T cells, or T cells provided the cDNA or gDNA that made up the material.

The V end was cut by 3 bases, the J end by 6 bases, with 11 bases between. The CDR3 consists of 13 residues. Per the germline V gene, CDR1 is MDHEN and CDR2 is SYDVKM. Authors' analysis steps: Using reference gene primer amplification, nucleated cell counts were estimated. Profiling relied on immunoSEQ multiplex PCR, and the TCRdb table lists in-frame clones only, not all of them. D and trimming were read from the DNA, whereas the V and J calls and clone size are those reported in that table. The data hold roughly 300,000 clones, with 86% observed a single time. Sequencing was done on a sample of peripheral blood. The V call is TRBV28, the J call TRBJ1-1; tentative D call: TRBD1 (6 bases). This clonotype originated in a woman between 45 and 60 years old with acute or convalescent COVID-19. CDR3 coding DNA: TGTGCCAGCAGTTTTCTACAGGGAGCTGAAGCTTTCTTT. Protein sequence: CASSFLQGAEAFF.